These 27 T cell receptor beta chains originate from one sample sequenced in a study of cytomegalovirus exposure and HLA in healthy donors. Both 60 Vbeta primers and 13 Jbeta primers went into the PCR. Measured with immunoSEQ multiplex PCR; TCRdb has only the in-frame clones, and not every one. The sample contains approximately 210,000 clones, about four fifths of which appear only once. Sample: PBMCs. The receptors stem from a woman in her forties or fifties in good health and CMV-seropositive.

Here the CDR3 DNA reads TGTGCCAGCTCACCAGCGGTCGGGAACACCGGGGAGCTGTTTTTT. This gives the protein CASSPAVGNTGELFF. The chain links TRBV18 to TRBJ2-2; D not resolved. The CDR3 runs 15 residues. V was trimmed by 2 bases and J by 1 base, leaving 8 bases between them. Germline-derived CDR1 and CDR2 are KGHSH and LQKENI.

The chain has TRBV9 and TRBJ1-3; maybe TRBD1 (6 bases). The CDR3 length is 15 residues. Germline CDR1 SGDLS, CDR2 YYNGEE. V was clipped by 3 bases and J by 0 bases, with 10 bases between them. The DNA of the CDR3 is TGTGCCAGCAGCGGACAGGTAGTCTCTGGAAACACCATATATTTT. Translated: CASSGQVVSGNTIYF.

The chain has TRBV7-9 and TRBJ1-1; 7 bases match TRBD1. V lost 3 bases, J lost 0 bases, and 10 bases stayed unmatched. Germline CDR1 SEHNR, CDR2 FQNEAQ (reference sequence). The CDR3 is 17 residues long. CDR3 sequence reads: CASSFPREQGVNTEAFF. CDR3 DNA sequence: TGTGCCAGCAGCTTCCCCAGGGAGCAGGGGGTGAACACTGAAGCTTTCTTT.

The V and J genes are TRBV29-1 and TRBJ1-1; a weak D match, TRBD1 (5 bases). Germline assignment: CDR1 SQVTM and CDR2 ANQGSEA. V dropped 6 bases and J dropped 1 base, with 12 bases sitting between them. This CDR3 is 13 amino acids long. The DNA for the CDR3 is TGCAGCGTGGGGGGTGGTAGGAACACTGAAGCTTTCTTT. The encoded protein is CSVGGGRNTEAFF.

The chain uses TRBV7-2 and TRBJ2-7; TRBD1 agrees at 7 bases. This CDR3 has 14 amino acids. Germline CDR1 is SGHTA and CDR2 is FQGNSA. Trimming removed 4 bases from V and 5 bases from J; junction bases left unmatched: 8. DNA of the CDR3: TGTGCCAGCAGCTCACCGGGACAGCAGAACGAGCAGTACTTC. This sequence encodes CASSSPGQQNEQYF.

The chain joins TRBV18 to TRBJ1-4, with D possibly matching TRBD1 (5 bases). Trimming cost V 5 bases and J 4 bases, with 14 bases left between them. The germline V gene has CDR1 KGHSH and CDR2 LQKENI. The CDR3 totals 15 residues. CDR3 in amino acids: CASSSSDSSNEKLFF. As DNA, the CDR3 is TGTGCCAGCTCATCCTCTGACAGCAGTAATGAAAAACTGTTTTTT.

The rearrangement uses TRBV5-1 and TRBJ1-3, with 7 bases identical to TRBD1. Germline values: CDR1 SGHRS, CDR2 YFSETQ. The CDR3 totals 16 residues. The trim removed 4 bases at V and 0 bases at J, leaving 7 bases unmatched. CDR3 amino acids: CASSPTGLSSGNTIYF. CDR3 coding DNA: TGCGCCAGCAGCCCGACAGGGCTCAGCTCTGGAAACACCATATATTTT.

The chain combines TRBV5-4 with TRBJ2-3, with TRBD2 identical over 12 bases. Germline CDR1 reads SGHNT; CDR2 reads YYREEE (reference sequence). This CDR3 contains 16 residues. V dropped 4 bases and J dropped 1; count of bases not matched to a gene: 4. The chain's CDR3 is CASSPTSGGRTDTQYF. The CDR3 nucleotides read TGTGCCAGCAGCCCGACTAGCGGGGGCCGCACAGATACGCAGTATTTT.

The chain combines TRBV7-2 with TRBJ1-3; possible D gene TRBD1, 5 bases. V dropped 4 bases and J dropped 2 bases, with 18 bases sitting between them. CDR3 length equals 17 residues. The germline gives CDR1 SGHTA, CDR2 FQGNSA. CDR3 DNA sequence: TGTGCCAGCAGCTCCTCTTATGCAGGGCGTACTGGAAACACCATATATTTT. It specifies CASSSSYAGRTGNTIYF.

This chain uses TRBV30 with TRBJ2-6; a possible D gene is TRBD1 (6 bases). The germline V gene has CDR1 GTSNPN and CDR2 SVGIG (reference sequence). V lost 8 bases to trimming and J lost 0 bases, with 11 bases between them. The CDR3 spans 14 residues. As DNA, the CDR3 is TGTGCCGGGGGCCGGTACTCTGGGGCCAACGTCCTGACTTTC. Amino acid sequence: CAGGRYSGANVLTF.

The gene calls are TRBV28 and TRBJ1-1, with D maybe TRBD1 (5 bases). Trimming took off 6 bases at V and 4 bases at J, with 12 bases between the two ends. The CDR3 extends over 13 amino acids. CDR1 is MDHEN and CDR2 is SYDVKM in the germline V gene. For the CDR3, the DNA is TGTGCCAGCAGGACCCAGGGAAGCACTGAAGCTTTCTTT. Translation: CASRTQGSTEAFF.

The chain recombines TRBV5-1 with TRBJ2-1; D is unresolved. The CDR3 length is 12 residues. Germline values: CDR1 SGHRS, CDR2 YFSETQ. Trimming removed 0 bases from V and 5 bases from J, with 3 bases in between. This CDR3 reads CASSLADNEQFF. The DNA of the CDR3 is TGCGCCAGCAGCTTGGCTGACAATGAGCAGTTCTTC.

This clone was recorded many times. J is TRBJ2-7 and V is TRBV6-5, with a tentative D call TRBD1 (5 bases). In germline, CDR1 is MNHEY, CDR2 SVGAGI. This CDR3 has 12 residues. The V gene lost 7 bases and the J gene lost 2 bases, with 9 bases spanning the gap. The CDR3 DNA reads as TGTGCCAGCATGGGGCAAACCTACGAGCAGTACTTC. Amino acids: CASMGQTYEQYF.

This clone was seen once. The gene calls are TRBV4-2 and TRBJ2-1; TRBD2 aligns across 7 bases. Germline CDR1 reads LGHNA; CDR2 reads YNFKEQ. The V and J ends lost 1 base and 7 bases, in that order; junction bases with no gene match: 13. This CDR3 comprises 17 residues. CDR3 nucleotide sequence: TGTGCCAGCAGCCAAGTGGTCCGGACTCGGGAGGTGAATGAGCAGTTCTTC. The encoded protein is CASSQVVRTREVNEQFF.

The chain employs TRBV6-6 and TRBJ1-6; D might be TRBD1 (5 bases). Germline V gives CDR1 MNHNY, CDR2 SVGAGI (reference sequence). Trimming removed 0 bases at V and 1 base at J, with 7 bases between. This CDR3 has 16 amino acids. For the CDR3, the DNA is TGTGCCAGCAGTTACTCGGGGGGTTCCTATAATTCACCCCTCCACTTT. It encodes CASSYSGGSYNSPLHF.

The V and J genes are TRBV7-2 and TRBJ1-2, with D maybe TRBD1 (5 bases). The CDR3 has 13 amino acids. V shed 4 bases and J shed 4 bases, with 10 bases lying between them. The V gene's germline CDR1 is SGHTA and CDR2 FQGNSA. The CDR3 here is CASSSRVFYGYTF. The CDR3 DNA follows: TGTGCCAGCAGCTCCAGGGTTTTCTATGGCTACACCTTC.

This clone was recorded a few times. The chain has TRBV30 and TRBJ2-2, with a weak D call TRBD2 (5 bases). Trimming stripped 4 bases from V and 6 bases from J, with 9 bases between. The CDR3 consists of 12 residues. Germline assignment: CDR1 GTSNPN and CDR2 SVGIG (reference sequence). CDR3 protein: CAWTVGAGELFF. The CDR3 DNA is TGTGCCTGGACCGTGGGAGCCGGGGAGCTGTTTTTT.

The chain recombines TRBV28 with TRBJ2-1; 11 bases are shared with TRBD2. This CDR3 contains 16 residues. V lost 6 bases, J lost 5 bases, and 9 bases stayed unmatched. Germline values: CDR1 MDHEN, CDR2 SYDVKM. This CDR3 is CASSLRLAGRNNEQFF. CDR3 nucleotide sequence: TGTGCCAGCAGCCTGCGACTAGCGGGGCGAAACAATGAGCAGTTCTTC. Filled out from reference TRBV28 and TRBJ2-1, the complete variable domain reads DVKVTQSSRYLVKRTGEKVFLECVQDMDHENMFWYRQDPGLGLRLIYFSYDVKMKEKGDIPEGYSVSREKKERFSLILESASTNQTSMYLCASSLRLAGRNNEQFFGPGTRLTVL.

The V call is TRBV2, the J call TRBJ1-2; 7 bases align to TRBD1. The CDR3 extends over 18 amino acids. CDR1 and CDR2 from the germline V gene are SNHLY and FYNNEI. V gave up 6 bases and J gave up 4 bases; unmatched junction bases: 20. The CDR3 is CASRGGPGDSTFGYGYTF. CDR3 DNA sequence: TGTGCCAGCAGGGGGGGCCCAGGGGACAGCACTTTCGGCTATGGCTACACCTTC.

This clone was seen just once. The chain couples TRBV10-1 to TRBJ2-3; unclear D gene. Germline V gene lookup returns CDR1 WNHNN and CDR2 SYGVQD (reference sequence). This CDR3 has 13 amino acids. V was cut by 3 bases and J by 0 bases, with 4 bases left in between. The chain's CDR3 is CASSDPSTDTQYF. CDR3 coding DNA: TGCGCCAGCAGTGACCCGAGCACAGATACGCAGTATTTT.

This clone has a single count. This chain connects TRBV7-2 to TRBJ1-3; D not certain. The CDR3 consists of 15 residues. Germline CDR1 SGHTA, CDR2 FQGNSA. Trimming left V 5 bases short and J 0 bases short, with 11 bases between. For the CDR3, the DNA is TGTGCCAGCAGCCTGCGACGGGGCTCTGGAAACACCATATATTTT. It specifies CASSLRRGSGNTIYF.

The chain recombines TRBV7-6 with TRBJ1-1; D remains ambiguous. Germline V lookup: CDR1 SGHVS, CDR2 FNYEAQ. Trimming shortened V by 4 bases and J by 5 bases, and 11 bases separated the two germline ends. The CDR3 covers 13 residues. The CDR3 spells CASSSHPGTEAFF. The CDR3 DNA follows: TGTGCCAGCAGCTCTCACCCGGGGACTGAAGCTTTCTTT.

The chain has TRBV11-2 and TRBJ2-3, with D possibly being TRBD1 (6 bases). This CDR3 has 16 amino acids. CDR1 and CDR2 from the germline V gene are SGHAT and FQNNGV. Trimming removed 1 base at V and 3 bases at J, with 14 bases between. The CDR3 coding sequence is TGTGCCAGCAGCTTAGTACAGGGACACGCAACAGATACGCAGTATTTT. This sequence encodes CASSLVQGHATDTQYF.

The chain uses TRBV27 and TRBJ2-1; 10 bases map to TRBD1. With 5 bases clipped from V and 5 bases from J, the junction kept 21 bases outside the gene matches. The CDR3 extends over 20 amino acids. Germline assignment: CDR1 MNHEY and CDR2 SMNVEV (reference sequence). This CDR3 is CASSPYSYYGTGAPNNEQFF. The CDR3 DNA reads TGTGCCAGCAGTCCCTATTCTTATTACGGGACAGGGGCGCCCAACAATGAGCAGTTCTTC.

The chain carries TRBV4-1 and TRBJ2-1; 9 positions match TRBD2. J lost 9 bases, V lost 1 base, and 10 bases had no gene match. Germline values: CDR1 MGHRA, CDR2 YSYEKL. CDR3 length: 16 amino acids. The chain's CDR3 is CASSQAASGGIGEQFF. The CDR3 DNA is TGCGCCAGCAGCCAAGCGGCCAGCGGGGGGATCGGTGAGCAGTTCTTC.

This clone was recorded once. The CDR3, as DNA: TGTGCCAGCAGTCGTGGACAGGGCCACGAGCAGTACTTC. This encodes CASSRGQGHEQYF. The genes are TRBV6-5 and TRBJ2-7; 8 bases map to TRBD1. V lost 5 bases to trimming and J lost 5 bases; unmatched junction nucleotides: 5. The CDR3 extends over 13 amino acids. From germline, CDR1 is MNHEY and CDR2 SVGAGI.

The gene calls are TRBV5-1 and TRBJ1-1; the match to TRBD1 covers 8 bases. Trimming cost V 0 bases and J 1 base; bases outside gene matches: 11. This CDR3 is 18 amino acids long. In germline, CDR1 is SGHRS, CDR2 YFSETQ. Here the CDR3 DNA reads TGCGCCAGCAGCTTGGAGTTATGGGCAGGGGGCCGGAACACTGAAGCTTTCTTT. Translated, it gives CASSLELWAGGRNTEAFF.